This entry lists 12 T cell receptor beta chains sequenced from one sample in a study of OX40 agonist ivuxolimab in advanced cancers. Produced via immunoSEQ multiplex PCR; TCRdb's table is partial and in-frame only. The sample holds tens of thousands of clones, about 90% seen once. Specimen: CD4+ or CD8+ T cells sorted from blood, collected in a trial of the OX40 agonist ivuxolimab. All receptors derive from an adult with an advanced solid tumor such as melanoma, head and neck, liver or kidney cancer.

This clone came up a few times. This chain uses TRBV21-1 with TRBJ2-7; TRBD1, the table's D call, was not compared with the DNA. TRBV21-1 is listed as a pseudogene. The CDR3 length is 13 residues. CDR3 DNA sequence: TGTGCCAGCAGCAAGACACCCCAGCATGAGCAGTACTTC. It specifies CASSKTPQHEQYF.

The chain is built from TRBV7-8 and TRBJ2-3; 15 nucleotides match TRBD2. Germline trimming cut 2 bases from V and 3 bases from J; bases unmatched to any gene: 6. CDR3 size: 18 residues. CDR1 is SGHVS, CDR2 FQNEAQ, per germline. CDR3 region: CASSLPGLAGGGTDTQYF. In nucleotides, the CDR3 is TGTGCCAGCAGCTTACCGGGACTAGCGGGAGGTGGGACAGATACGCAGTATTTT.

This clone was recorded a few times. The V call is TRBV2, the J call TRBJ1-3; D not resolved. Germline V gene data show CDR1 as SNHLY and CDR2 as FYNNEI. The V end lost 4 bases, the J end lost 8 bases, and 12 bases lay between the germline ends. This CDR3 region has 13 residues. The CDR3 loop reads CASSVQFGDTIYF. The CDR3, as DNA: TGTGCCAGCAGTGTCCAGTTCGGGGACACCATATATTTT.

The chain joins TRBV6-5 to TRBJ2-5; a weak D match, TRBD2 (6 bases). V was cut by 0 bases and J by 1 base, with 9 bases left in between. Germline V lookup: CDR1 MNHEY, CDR2 SVGAGI. The CDR3 length is 15 residues. In DNA form, the CDR3 reads TGTGCCAGCAGTTACTCGTGGGGGGTCCAAGAGACCCAGTACTTC. Translation gives CASSYSWGVQETQYF.

The rearrangement joins TRBV7-2 to TRBJ2-7; 11 bases are a match to TRBD2. With 5 bases clipped from V and 5 bases from J, the junction kept 8 bases outside the gene matches. Germline V lookup: CDR1 SGHTA, CDR2 FQGNSA. CDR3 length equals 15 residues. This CDR3 reads CASSTLAGGRNEQYF. The CDR3 DNA reads TGTGCCAGCAGCACCCTAGCGGGGGGCCGGAACGAGCAGTACTTC.

The rearrangement links TRBV19 to TRBJ1-4; D uncertain. The CDR3 totals 15 residues. V shed 3 bases and J shed 0 bases, with 8 bases lying between them. Germline assignment: CDR1 LNHDA and CDR2 SQIVND (reference sequence). CDR3 in DNA: TGTGCCAGTAGTATCGGCCGCACAACTAATGAAAAACTGTTTTTT. Its translation: CASSIGRTTNEKLFF.

This rearrangement joins TRBV30 to TRBJ2-7; possibly TRBD1 or TRBD2 for D (5 bases each). Germline CDR1 is GTSNPN and CDR2 is SVGIG (reference sequence). The CDR3 loop spans 16 amino acids. V was shortened by 0 bases and J by 0 bases, with 15 bases between the two germline ends. The CDR3 DNA is TGTGCCTGGAGTGTATTCGGGGCCAGGAGCTCCTACGAGCAGTACTTC. It is translated as CAWSVFGARSSYEQYF. Combining the CDR3 with reference TRBV30 and TRBJ2-7 gives the whole variable domain SQTIHQWPATLVQPVGSPLSLECTVEGTSNPNLYWYRQAAGRGLQLLFYSVGIGQISSEVPQNLSASRPQDRQFILSSKKLLLSDSGFYLCAWSVFGARSSYEQYFGPGTRLTVT.

This clone was recorded only once. CDR3 DNA sequence: TGTGCCAGCAGCTTGACAGGGAGAGGCAATCAGCCCCAGCATTTT. Protein sequence: CASSLTGRGNQPQHF. The rearrangement uses TRBV5-5 and TRBJ1-5; D possibly corresponds to TRBD1 (6 bases). This CDR3 has 15 amino acids. V was cut by 1 base and J by 2 bases, with 10 bases left in between. CDR1 and CDR2 from the germline V gene are SGHKS and YYEKEE (reference sequence).

The genes are TRBV6-1 and TRBJ1-2; no definite D call. V gave up 2 bases and J gave up 4 bases, with 11 bases separating them. CDR3 length: 14 residues. CDR1 and CDR2 from the germline V gene are MNHNS and SASEGT. The CDR3 bases are TGTGCCAGCAGTGAATTAACGGATTCCTATGGCTACACCTTC. As protein: CASSELTDSYGYTF.

The J gene is TRBJ2-7, the V gene TRBV27, with D uncertain. The CDR3 totals 14 residues. Deletions cut 6 bases from V and 0 bases from J, with 12 bases between. Per germline, CDR1 MNHEY and CDR2 SMNVEV (reference sequence). CDR3 protein: CASRRLSSSYEQYF. CDR3 DNA: TGTGCCAGCAGACGATTATCCAGCTCCTACGAGCAGTACTTC.

This chain links TRBV7-6 with TRBJ1-2, with TRBD1 matching 7 bases. The CDR3 runs 14 residues. Trimming cost V 5 bases and J 4 bases; bases outside gene matches: 7. The germline V gene has CDR1 SGHVS and CDR2 FNYEAQ. The CDR3 region has the DNA TGTGCCAGCAGCCCACAGGGGAACGTCTATGGCTACACCTTC. Protein product: CASSPQGNVYGYTF.

J is TRBJ2-7 and V is TRBV5-5, with no clear D. The length of the CDR3 is 15 residues. CDR1 and CDR2 from the germline V gene are SGHKS and YYEKEE (reference sequence). V was cut by 0 bases and J by 2 bases, with 12 bases left in between. The CDR3 reads CASSLAPGRTYEQYF. For the CDR3, the DNA is TGTGCCAGCAGCTTGGCTCCCGGAAGGACCTACGAGCAGTACTTC.